This T cell receptor beta chain was observed in a study of CD8+CD57+ T cells in acquired aplastic anemia. Whole-study findings and limits: Patients shared 25 to 30 CD8+ CDR3 sequences with controls.

J gave up 3 bases and V 4 bases, and 3 bases lay outside the gene matches. The CDR3 has 14 residues. Using genomic DNA as the template, TCR beta VDJ and CDR3 profiling was carried out. MiXCR, run by TCRdb on the reads, gives a single entry per CDR3 protein. Of some 200,000 distinct CDR3 sequences in the sample, over 40% were seen once. It was patients with CD8+CD57+ cell expansion by flow cytometry who were chosen for sequencing. The patients, all of them, had severe acquired aplastic anemia. About this clonotype itself: The antigen is unknown.

This TCR was recovered from a human donor with aplastic anemia. The J gene is TRBJ2-7, the V gene TRBV12-3 or TRBV12-4, with TRBD1 identical over 10 bases. The specimen was sorted CD4+, CD8+, or CD8+CD57+ T cells (not recorded which) from PBMCs. In nucleotides, the CDR3 is TGTGCCAGCAGTTGGGACAGGGGTCTCTACGAGCAGTACTTC. Its protein product is CASSWDRGLYEQYF.